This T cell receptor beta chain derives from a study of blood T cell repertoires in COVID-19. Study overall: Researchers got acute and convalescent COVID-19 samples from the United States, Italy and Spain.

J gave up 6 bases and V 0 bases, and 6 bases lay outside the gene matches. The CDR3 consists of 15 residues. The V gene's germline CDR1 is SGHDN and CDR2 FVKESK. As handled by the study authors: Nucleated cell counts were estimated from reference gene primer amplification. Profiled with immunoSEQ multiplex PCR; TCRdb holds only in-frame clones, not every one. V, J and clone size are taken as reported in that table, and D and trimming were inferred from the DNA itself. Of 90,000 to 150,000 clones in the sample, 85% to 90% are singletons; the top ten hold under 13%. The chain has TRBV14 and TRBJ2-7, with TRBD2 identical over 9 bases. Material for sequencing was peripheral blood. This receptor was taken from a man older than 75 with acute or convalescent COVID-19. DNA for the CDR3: TGTGCCAGCAGCCAAGATCGGCTAGCGGGGATCGAGCAGTACTTC. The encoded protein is CASSQDRLAGIEQYF.